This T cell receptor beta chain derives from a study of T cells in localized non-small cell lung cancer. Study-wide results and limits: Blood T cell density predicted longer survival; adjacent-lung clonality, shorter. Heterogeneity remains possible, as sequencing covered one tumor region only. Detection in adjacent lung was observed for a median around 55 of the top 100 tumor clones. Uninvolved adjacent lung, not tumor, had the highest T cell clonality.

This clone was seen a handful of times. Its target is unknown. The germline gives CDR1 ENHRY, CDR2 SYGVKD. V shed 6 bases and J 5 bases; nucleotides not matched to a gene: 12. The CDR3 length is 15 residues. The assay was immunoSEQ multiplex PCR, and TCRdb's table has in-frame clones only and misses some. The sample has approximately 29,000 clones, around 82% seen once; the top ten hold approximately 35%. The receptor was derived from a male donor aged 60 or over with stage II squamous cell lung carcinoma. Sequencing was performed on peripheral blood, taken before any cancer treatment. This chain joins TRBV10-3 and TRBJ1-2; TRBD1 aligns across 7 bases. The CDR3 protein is CAIRRQEGARYGYTF. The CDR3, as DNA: TGTGCCATCAGACGGCAGGAGGGGGCTAGGTATGGCTACACCTTC.